This is a list of T cell receptor beta chains from one sample in a study of T cells in Graves' hyperthyroidism and ophthalmopathy. TCRdb redid the calling of the multiplex PCR reads with MiXCR, one entry per CDR3 protein. The repertoire has about 270,000 distinct CDR3 sequences, approximately 23% of them found once; the top ten carry 64%. The sequencing input was blood. These receptors were obtained from a young man with Graves' ophthalmopathy. Both conserved end residues are part of each CDR3. A D gene is named only where the DNA matches it firmly. Where a row states a size, it is once, few, many or the class of an expanded clone; other rows omit it.

v_gene,d_gene,j_gene,abundance,CDR3aa,CDR3nt
TRBV2,-,TRBJ2-1,-,CASSSRGNSYNEQFF,TGTGCCAGCAGCTCGAGGGGGAACTCCTACAATGAGCAGTTCTTC
TRBV18,-,TRBJ1-1,many,CASSPRQARNTEAFF,TGTGCCAGCTCACCCAGACAGGCTCGGAACACTGAAGCTTTCTTT
TRBV7-9,TRBD2,TRBJ2-1,-,CASSPASGDNNEQFF,TGTGCCAGCAGCCCTGCTAGCGGGGACAACAATGAGCAGTTCTTC
TRBV12-3/TRBV12-4,-,TRBJ2-7,few,CASTRLGPYEQYF,TGTGCCAGCACCCGACTAGGACCCTACGAGCAGTACTTC
TRBV5-1,-,TRBJ1-2,many,CASSFATKNYGYTF,TGCGCCAGCAGCTTCGCGACAAAGAACTATGGCTACACCTTC
TRBV4-1,TRBD2,TRBJ2-3,-,CASSLAGLAGGGGTDTQYF,TGCGCCAGCAGCCTCGCAGGACTAGCGGGAGGTGGAGGCACAGATACGCAGTATTTT
TRBV11-2,TRBD1,TRBJ2-3,many,CASSQTGVEADTQYF,TGTGCCAGCAGCCAGACAGGGGTCGAGGCAGATACGCAGTATTTT
TRBV27,-,TRBJ1-5,many,CASSLSRPGRNQPQHF,TGTGCCAGCAGTTTATCGCGCCCAGGGAGGAATCAGCCCCAGCATTTT
TRBV6-1,TRBD2,TRBJ2-5,-,CATALGRGRRETQYF,TGTGCCACGGCCCTCGGGCGGGGGAGACGAGAGACCCAGTACTTC
TRBV6-1,TRBD1,TRBJ1-5,-,CASSEARGRDQPQHF,TGTGCCAGCAGTGAGGCCAGGGGGCGCGATCAGCCCCAGCATTTT
TRBV3-1,-,TRBJ1-1,-,CASSFSRTITEAFF,TGTGCCAGCAGCTTCTCACGGACGATCACTGAAGCTTTCTTT
TRBV11-2,-,TRBJ1-3,-,CASRPWRGLAGNTIYF,TGTGCCAGCCGACCCTGGAGGGGTTTGGCTGGAAACACCATATATTTT
TRBV6-5,-,TRBJ2-5,few,CASSYSSATGETQYF,TGTGCCAGCAGTTACTCGTCTGCGACGGGAGAGACCCAGTACTTC
TRBV5-1,-,TRBJ2-5,few,CASNYQGGETQYF,TGCGCCAGCAACTATCAGGGGGGAGAGACCCAGTACTTC
TRBV19,TRBD2,TRBJ2-5,-,CASSRGLAGVAETQYF,TGTGCCAGTAGTAGAGGACTAGCGGGAGTAGCGGAGACCCAGTACTTC
TRBV20-1,TRBD2,TRBJ2-1,many,CSARDPSGAYNEQFF,TGCAGTGCTAGAGATCCTAGCGGGGCCTACAATGAGCAGTTCTTC
TRBV28,TRBD1,TRBJ1-4,few,CASRIQGAAGEKLFF,TGTGCCAGCAGAATACAGGGGGCGGCTGGTGAAAAACTGTTTTTT
TRBV28,TRBD2,TRBJ2-3,many,CASSFSGGGTDTQYF,TGTGCCAGCAGTTTTAGCGGGGGTGGGACAGATACGCAGTATTTT
TRBV3-1,-,TRBJ2-7,many,CASSHLGENEQYF,TGTGCCAGCAGCCATCTGGGGGAGAACGAGCAGTACTTC
TRBV6-5,TRBD1,TRBJ2-1,few,CASSYGTGAGNEQFF,TGTGCCAGCAGTTACGGGACAGGGGCGGGCAATGAGCAGTTCTTC
TRBV20-1,TRBD1,TRBJ2-7,many,CSAPSRDRGTYEQYF,TGCAGTGCTCCCAGTCGGGACAGGGGGACCTACGAGCAGTACTTC
TRBV6-2/TRBV6-3,TRBD1,TRBJ1-2,few,CASSYHQTGSIGYTF,TGTGCCAGCAGTTACCACCAGACAGGGAGCATTGGCTACACCTTC
TRBV11-3,-,TRBJ2-1,many,CASSLVFGSEQFF,-
TRBV6-6,TRBD2,TRBJ2-1,-,CASSYRGLASNEQFF,TGTGCCAGCAGTTACCGGGGACTAGCGTCCAATGAGCAGTTCTTC
TRBV28,TRBD1,TRBJ2-5,few,CASSPRPGQGQETQYF,TGTGCCAGCAGTCCACGACCTGGACAGGGCCAAGAGACCCAGTACTTC